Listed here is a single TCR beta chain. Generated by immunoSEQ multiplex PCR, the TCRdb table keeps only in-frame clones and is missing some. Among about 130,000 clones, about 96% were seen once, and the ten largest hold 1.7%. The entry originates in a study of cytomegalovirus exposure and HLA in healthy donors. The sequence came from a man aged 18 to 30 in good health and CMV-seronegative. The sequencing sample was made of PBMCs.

In nucleotides, the CDR3 is TGTGCCAGCAGCTTAACTAGCGGGACGTATGAGCAGTTCTTC. It specifies CASSLTSGTYEQFF. The chain links TRBV11-2 to TRBJ2-1; TRBD2 matches at 10 bases. J was trimmed by 8 bases and V by 2 bases; bases with no gene match: 3. Per the germline V gene, CDR1 is SGHAT and CDR2 is FQNNGV. The CDR3 loop spans 14 amino acids.